This T cell receptor beta chain derives from a study of vaccination and CD4 T cells after COVID-19. As regards this clonotype: The antigen remains unidentified.

Regarding treatment: roughly 11-day PBMC culture with coronavirus spike peptide pools or control peptides (ViraFEST assay). These CD4+ T cells came from an unexposed donor, sampled before the COVID-19 pandemic (2011-2018). Cultured CD4+ T-cell DNA underwent Oncomine TCR Beta short-read sequencing. Genomic DNA was isolated from cultured CD4+ T cells. TCRdb re-called the PCR reads with MiXCR, one entry per CDR3 protein. The sample records 9,500 to 11,000 distinct CDR3 sequences, 30% being singletons. This CDR3 is built from 17 residues. In germline, CDR1 is LNHDA, CDR2 SQIVND (reference sequence). V lost 4 bases and J lost 4; bases outside the gene matches: 12.

The genes are TRBV19 and TRBJ2-3; TRBD2 aligns across 9 bases. The sample comprised CD4+ T cells from blood, cultured in vitro. This receptor was taken from a human donor in good health. The CDR3 DNA follows: TGTGCCAGTAGTACGCCCGTAGCGGGAGAGTTCGCAGATACGCAGTATTTT. Amino acids: CASSTPVAGEFADTQYF.